This TCR beta chain is from a study of human thymus T cells. Measured with immunoSEQ multiplex PCR; TCRdb has only the in-frame clones, and not every one. The table has tens of thousands of clones, 90% to 97% seen once. From resections taken during corrective heart surgery, the thymus tissue was obtained. This CDR3 is 15 amino acids long. The V gene lost 4 bases and the J gene lost 3 bases, with 16 bases spanning the gap. Germline V gives CDR1 SGHVS, CDR2 FNYEAQ. This receptor was obtained from a boy under two years old with a congenital heart defect but otherwise immunologically healthy. The chain links TRBV7-6 to TRBJ2-7; maybe TRBD1 (7 bases). Sequences were obtained from thymus tissue. CDR3 sequence reads: CASSSRQGGRYEQYF. CDR3 bases: TGTGCCAGCAGCTCAAGACAGGGAGGTCGCTACGAGCAGTACTTC.